The clone carrying this TCR beta chain was recorded only once. Specified treatment: some 20 received Ad26.COV2.S at low or high dose, single or two shots; about 5 received placebo; per-sample allocation not given. All samples were drawn on day 63, counting from the first vaccine or placebo injection. Trimming shortened V by 7 bases and J by 4 bases, and 10 bases separated the two germline ends. In germline, CDR1 is SGHVS, CDR2 FQNEAQ. The CDR3 is made up of 13 amino acids. Here immunoSEQ multiplex PCR was the method, and the copy in TCRdb shows in-frame clones only, minus some. The table lists about 680,000 clones, more than 70% of them singletons. This entry is derived from a study of Ad26.COV2.S vaccination and SARS-CoV-2 variants.

Sample: peripheral blood, taken in a trial of Ad26.COV2.S vaccine versus placebo. This TCR came from a person between 18 and 60 years old who received the Ad26.COV2.S COVID-19 vaccine or a placebo. The rearrangement links TRBV7-8 to TRBJ1-4; the D is unclear. CDR3 residues: CASTAPDNEKLFF. In nucleotides, the CDR3 is TGTGCCAGCACGGCACCCGATAATGAAAAACTGTTTTTT. Full variable domain (remainder filled in from reference TRBV7-8 and TRBJ1-4): GAGVSQSPRYKVAKRGQDVALRCDPISGHVSLFWYQQALGQGPEFLTYFQNEAQLDKSGLPSDRFFAERPEGSVSTLKIQRTQQEDSAVYLCASTAPDNEKLFFGSGTQLSVL.